The 5 T cell receptor beta chains in this list originate from one sample, sequenced in a study of blood T cell repertoires in COVID-19. Data came from immunoSEQ multiplex PCR; TCRdb stores just in-frame clones and leaves some out. Altogether 90,000 or so clones are present, around nine tenths being singletons, with the ten largest covering under 8%. The specimen was peripheral blood. The source of these receptors is a man in his sixties with acute or convalescent COVID-19.

The chain links TRBV21-1 to TRBJ2-3; the table assigns TRBD2, which was not confirmed against the DNA. TRBV21-1 is tagged as a pseudogene. The CDR3 extends over 14 amino acids. CDR3 nucleotide sequence: TGTGCCAGCAGCCGACTAGCGGGGGGGGATACGCAGTATTTT. Its protein product is CASSRLAGGDTQYF.

The gene calls are TRBV4-2 and TRBJ2-5; 11 nucleotides align to TRBD2. CDR3 size: 16 residues. Trimming cost V 1 base and J 5 bases; bases outside gene matches: 6. CDR1 LGHNA and CDR2 YNFKEQ come from the germline V gene. In DNA form, the CDR3 reads TGTGCCAGCAGCCAAGTTAGCGGGAGGGCCTGGGAGACCCAGTACTTC. Translating it yields CASSQVSGRAWETQYF.

The CDR3 reads CASSRTRGGDNEQFF. CDR3 nucleotide sequence: TGTGCCAGCAGCCGGACAAGGGGGGGAGACAATGAGCAGTTCTTC. This chain links TRBV6-6 with TRBJ2-1; a possible D gene is TRBD2 (7 bases). CDR3 length: 15 residues. Trimming removed 6 bases at V and 5 bases at J, with 17 bases between. Germline assignment: CDR1 MNHNY and CDR2 SVGAGI (reference sequence).

The J gene is TRBJ2-1, the V gene TRBV29-1, with 10 bases aligning to TRBD2. In germline, CDR1 is SQVTM, CDR2 ANQGSEA. Trimming at V came to 4 bases and at J to 6 bases, leaving 9 bases not matched to a gene. The CDR3 has 15 residues. CDR3 in DNA: TGCAGCGTTGGGACCTCCAGCGGGAGGGTCAATGAGCAGTTCTTC. It is translated as CSVGTSSGRVNEQFF.

V and J are TRBV5-6 and TRBJ2-5; 9 nucleotides agree with TRBD1. Trimming at V came to 4 bases and at J to 2 bases, leaving 9 bases not matched to a gene. The CDR3 is 16 amino acids. The germline V gene encodes CDR1 SGHDT and CDR2 YYEEEE. CDR3 DNA: TGTGCCAGCAGCCCGGCCTGGGACAGGGATCAAGAGACCCAGTACTTC. As protein: CASSPAWDRDQETQYF.